The sequence of this T cell receptor (beta chain) was determined in a study of neurological immune-mediated disorders. The cDNA was synthesized by means of template-switch 5'RACE, which was carried out with 10-nucleotide random UMIs. TCRdb re-derived calls from the 5' RACE reads in MiXCR, one entry per CDR3 protein. The sample lists 85,000 to 110,000 distinct CDR3 sequences, roughly 10% occurring once. Concerning this clonotype: A much bigger clone sits one base away, suggesting this may be a read error.

This CDR3 comprises 14 residues. CDR1 is MDHEN, CDR2 SYDVKM, per germline. Time point here: longitudinal time-point 3. The sequenced sample consisted of PBMCs. This chain joins TRBV28 and TRBJ2-7, with TRBD1 matching 7 bases. This receptor was obtained from a female donor with HTLV-1-associated myelopathy (HAM/TSP). The CDR3 region is CVSSSRDRIYEQYF. CDR3 DNA: TGTGTCAGCAGTAGCCGGGACAGAATCTACGAGCAGTACTTC.